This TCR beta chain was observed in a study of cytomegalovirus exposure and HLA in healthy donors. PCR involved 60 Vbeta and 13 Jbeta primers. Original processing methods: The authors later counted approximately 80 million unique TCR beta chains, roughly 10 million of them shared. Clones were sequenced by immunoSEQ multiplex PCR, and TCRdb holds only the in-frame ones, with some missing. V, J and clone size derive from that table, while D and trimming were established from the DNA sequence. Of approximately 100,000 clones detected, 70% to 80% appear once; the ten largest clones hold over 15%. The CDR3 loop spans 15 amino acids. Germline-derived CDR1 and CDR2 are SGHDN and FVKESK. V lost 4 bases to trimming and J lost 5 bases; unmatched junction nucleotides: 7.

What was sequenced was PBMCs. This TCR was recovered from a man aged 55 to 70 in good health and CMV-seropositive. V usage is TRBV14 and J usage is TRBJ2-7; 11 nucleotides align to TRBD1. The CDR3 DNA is TGTGCCAGCAGCCGCACGAGGACAGGGGGCCACGAGCAGTACTTC. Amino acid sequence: CASSRTRTGGHEQYF.